This entry lists 8 T cell receptor beta chains sequenced from one sample in a study of T-cell reconstitution after alpha-beta-depleted transplantation in children. Unique molecular identifiers were used in preparing the TCRbeta library. MiXCR, run by TCRdb on the PCR reads, gives a single entry per CDR3 protein. The sample holds approximately 430,000 distinct CDR3 sequences; 15% to 20% are singletons and the top ten take 25% to 35%. The source material was PBMCs, mostly from graft donor cells, sampled 360 days after TCRalphabeta/CD19-depleted stem cell transplant. The receptors stem from a boy less than two years old who had a stem cell transplant for Wiskott-Aldrich syndrome, so the T cells may come from the graft donor.

The V and J genes are TRBV19 and TRBJ1-1; weak D call: TRBD1 (6 bases). Trimming took off 9 bases at V and 5 bases at J, with 19 bases between the two ends. The CDR3 runs to 14 residues. The germline gives CDR1 LNHDA, CDR2 SQIVND (reference sequence). The CDR3 reads CASLMRGRETEAFF. The CDR3 DNA follows: TGTGCCAGCTTGATGCGGGGGCGCGAAACTGAAGCTTTCTTT.

This chain connects TRBV5-6 to TRBJ2-7, with TRBD2 matching over 8 bases. J was trimmed by 3 bases and V by 2 bases; bases with no gene match: 1. The CDR3 totals 13 residues. The germline V gene encodes CDR1 SGHDT and CDR2 YYEEEE. DNA of the CDR3: TGTGCCAGCAGCTTTAGCGGGATCTACGAGCAGTACTTC. Protein sequence: CASSFSGIYEQYF.

The genes are TRBV7-7 and TRBJ2-7; the match to TRBD2 covers 11 bases. The V and J ends lost 1 base and 4 bases, in that order; junction bases with no gene match: 15. Germline lookup yields CDR1 SSHAT and CDR2 FNYEAQ (reference sequence). The CDR3 contains 19 residues. The CDR3 is CASSLDKLSTSGRKYEQYF. As DNA, the CDR3 is TGTGCCAGCAGCTTAGATAAGCTAAGTACTAGCGGGAGAAAGTACGAGCAGTACTTC.

This clonotype was seen a handful of times. The CDR3 protein is CASSRGLLSYEQYF. The CDR3 coding sequence is TGTGCCAGCTCACGGGGGCTCCTCTCCTACGAGCAGTACTTC. The chain employs TRBV18 and TRBJ2-7; tentative D call: TRBD1 (6 bases). Germline CDR1 reads KGHSH; CDR2 reads LQKENI. V was shortened by 4 bases and J by 0 bases, with 10 bases between the two germline ends. This CDR3 is 14 amino acids long.

In its sample, this clonotype was seen a few times. CDR3 residues: CASNMGTGELFF. CDR3 sequence (DNA): TGTGCCAGCAATATGGGGACCGGGGAGCTGTTTTTT. The V gene is TRBV6-2 or TRBV6-3, the J gene TRBJ2-2; unclear D gene. The V gene's germline CDR1 is MNHEY and CDR2 SVGEGT. The CDR3 totals 12 residues. The V and J ends lost 7 bases and 5 bases respectively, with 8 bases between them.

This chain joins TRBV5-1 and TRBJ2-7; D tentatively fits TRBD1 or TRBD2 (5 bases each). In germline, CDR1 is SGHRS, CDR2 YFSETQ. The CDR3 is 17 residues long. V lost 3 bases to trimming and J lost 1 base, with 20 bases between them. The CDR3 DNA reads as TGCGCCAGCAGCTCTAGCAAGGTGGTTGGGGCATCCTACGAGCAGTACTTC. Translating gives CASSSSKVVGASYEQYF. Full variable domain (missing parts from reference TRBV5-1 and TRBJ2-7): KAGVTQTPRYLIKTRGQQVTLSCSPISGHRSVSWYQQTPGQGLQFLFEYFSETQRNKGNFPGRFSGRQFSNSRSEMNVSTLELGDSALYLCASSSSKVVGASYEQYFGPGTRLTVT.

This clonotype was recorded many times. The rearrangement joins TRBV18 to TRBJ1-5; D gene uncertain. The CDR3 loop spans 14 amino acids. Germline V gene data show CDR1 as KGHSH and CDR2 as LQKENI. V was shortened by 5 bases and J by 0 bases, with 8 bases between the two germline ends. CDR3 in amino acids: CASSGPDSNQPQHF. CDR3 nucleotide sequence: TGTGCCAGCTCAGGGCCGGATAGCAATCAGCCCCAGCATTTT.

There are many counts of this clonotype. J is TRBJ2-1 and V is TRBV12-3 or TRBV12-4; D may be TRBD2 (5 bases). The CDR3 contains 14 residues. Trimming cost V 2 bases and J 4 bases, with 9 bases left between them. The CDR3 sequence is CASSLSTGYNEQFF. In DNA form, the CDR3 reads TGTGCCAGCAGTTTAAGTACGGGGTACAATGAGCAGTTCTTC.